Below are 14 T cell receptor beta chains sequenced from a single sample in a study of cytotoxic CD8 clonotypes in ibrutinib-treated CLL. The table came from immunoSEQ multiplex PCR; TCRdb's copy has only in-frame clones and leaves some out. The data hold about 80,000 clones, with roughly 77% observed a single time. The specimen comprised PBMCs, sampled after 12 months of ibrutinib treatment. Every receptor here comes from a human donor with chronic lymphocytic leukemia.

The rearrangement uses TRBV11-3 and TRBJ1-1; D may be TRBD1 (5 bases). Germline V CDR1 and CDR2: SGHNT, YENEEA. Trimming cost V 6 bases and J 5 bases, with 13 bases left between them. The length of the CDR3 is 13 residues. As DNA, the CDR3 is TGTGCCAGCAGTGGGACGTCAAGAACTGAAGCTTTCTTT. This gives the protein CASSGTSRTEAFF. The full variable domain, with the rest looked up from reference TRBV11-3 and TRBJ1-1, is EAGVVQSPRYKIIEKKQPVAFWCNPISGHNTLYWYLQNLGQGPELLIRYENEEAVDDSQLPKDRFSAERLKGVDSTLKIQPAELGDSAVYLCASSGTSRTEAFFGQGTRLTVV.

This clone has only one observation. The rearrangement links TRBV6-5 to TRBJ1-2, with D possibly TRBD1 on 5 matching bases. V dropped 9 bases and J dropped 7 bases, with 12 bases sitting between them. The CDR3 extends over 11 amino acids. The germline CDR1 and CDR2 sequences are MNHEY and SVGAGI. The CDR3 protein is CASGGGSGYTF. The CDR3 DNA sequence: TGTGCCAGTGGCGGGGGTAGTGGCTACACCTTC.

The V and J genes are TRBV5-1 and TRBJ2-1; possible D gene TRBD1, 5 bases. Trimming stripped 0 bases from V and 4 bases from J, with 5 bases between. The CDR3 sequence is 13 residues long. Germline V gene sequence: CDR1 SGHRS, CDR2 YFSETQ. CDR3 sequence reads: CASSLGTYNEQFF. CDR3 nucleotides: TGCGCCAGCAGCTTGGGGACATACAATGAGCAGTTCTTC.

The CDR3 is CASSFNRDLLRGTQYF. In DNA form, the CDR3 reads TGTGCCAGCAGCTTCAACCGGGACCTTCTCAGGGGGACCCAGTACTTC. V and J are TRBV7-9 and TRBJ2-5, with a possible D match to TRBD1 (6 bases). Germline V CDR1 and CDR2: SEHNR, FQNEAQ (reference sequence). CDR3 length equals 16 residues. Deletions cut 3 bases from V and 7 bases from J, with 21 bases between.

CDR3 bases: TGTGCCAGCAGTTTTGGGGCAACTAATGAAAAACTGTTTTTT. Encoded protein: CASSFGATNEKLFF. The rearrangement links TRBV28 to TRBJ1-4; D not resolved. The CDR3 consists of 14 residues. CDR1 is MDHEN, CDR2 SYDVKM, per germline. Trimming left V 3 bases short and J 0 bases short, with 5 bases between.

The chain recombines TRBV7-3 with TRBJ1-2; a possible D gene is TRBD1 (6 bases). V lost 1 base to trimming and J lost 1 base, with 10 bases between them. CDR1 SGHTA and CDR2 FQGTGA come from the germline V gene. The CDR3 sequence is 15 residues long. The CDR3 spells CASSLRGGGNYGYTF. CDR3 DNA sequence: TGTGCCAGCAGCTTAAGGGGAGGGGGTAACTATGGCTACACCTTC.

This chain uses TRBV19 with TRBJ2-1, with 9 bases aligning to TRBD2. Looked up from germline, CDR1 is LNHDA and CDR2 is SQIVND (reference sequence). V lost 4 bases and J lost 9; bases outside the gene matches: 13. The CDR3 length is 16 residues. The CDR3, as DNA: TGTGCCAGTAGTAGGAGGACTAGCGCCCGGTGGGGTGAGCAGTTCTTC. Its protein product is CASSRRTSARWGEQFF.

CDR3 loop: CASSLAGADLSGANVLTF. Written as DNA, the CDR3 is TGTGCCAGCAGCTTGGCGGGGGCAGACCTCTCTGGGGCCAACGTCCTGACTTTC. The rearrangement joins TRBV5-4 to TRBJ2-6, with D tentatively TRBD1 or TRBD2 (6 bases each). Between the trimmed V and J ends, which lost 0 bases and 0 bases, there was a span of 13 bases. CDR3 length equals 18 residues. Germline V gene data show CDR1 as SGHNT and CDR2 as YYREEE (reference sequence).

With regard to this clone: One end of the junction does not line up with germline, which may come from a read error. The chain carries TRBV7-7 and TRBJ1-5; possible D gene TRBD1, 5 bases. The CDR3 has 15 residues. The germline V gene has CDR1 SSHAT and CDR2 FNYEAQ (reference sequence). CDR3 coding DNA: TGTGCTAGCAGCTTAGCGGGGGGGAGCAATCAGCCCCAGCATTTT. This encodes CASSLAGGSNQPQHF.

This clone was counted ten times or more. V gene TRBV4-3 combines with J gene TRBJ1-2, with D uncertain. Germline values: CDR1 LGHNA, CDR2 YSLEER. The CDR3 is 14 amino acids. The ends were cut back, 0 bases at V and 4 bases at J, with 9 bases in the middle. The CDR3 reads CASSQEGWAYGYTF. The CDR3 DNA reads TGCGCCAGCAGCCAAGAGGGTTGGGCCTATGGCTACACCTTC.

This clone was seen a single time. This chain joins TRBV5-4 and TRBJ1-2, with TRBD1 identical over 7 bases. The ends lost 5 bases at V and 8 bases at J; junction bases unmatched: 6. CDR3 length: 12 amino acids. Germline assignment: CDR1 SGHNT and CDR2 YYREEE (reference sequence). The CDR3 protein is CASRPGTDGYTF. CDR3 bases: TGTGCCAGCAGACCCGGGACAGACGGCTACACCTTC.

The chain employs TRBV12-5 and TRBJ2-1; 12 bases agree with TRBD2. J lost 0 bases, V lost 6 bases, and 3 bases had no gene match. There are 16 residues in the CDR3. The germline V gene has CDR1 LGHNT and CDR2 FRNRAP. As DNA, the CDR3 is TGTGCTAGTGGCAGGGGACTAGCGGGCTCCTACAATGAGCAGTTCTTC. Its protein product is CASGRGLAGSYNEQFF. Together with reference TRBV12-5 and TRBJ2-1, the CDR3 gives the full variable domain: DARVTQTPRHKVTEMGQEVTMRCQPILGHNTVFWYRQTMMQGLELLAYFRNRAPLDDSGMPKDRFSAEMPDATLATLKIQPSEPRDSAVYFCASGRGLAGSYNEQFFGPGTRLTVL.

The CDR3 DNA is TGTGCCAGCAGCTTGGTTGTGGCAGGTGGTGGCTACACCTTC. Residues: CASSLVVAGGGYTF. The chain joins TRBV5-6 to TRBJ1-2; D remains ambiguous. The V and J ends lost 0 bases and 7 bases respectively, with 13 bases between them. This CDR3 comprises 14 residues. The germline CDR1 and CDR2 sequences are SGHDT and YYEEEE. The variable domain in full, completed from reference TRBV5-6 and TRBJ1-2, reads DAGVTQSPTHLIKTRGQQVTLRCSPKSGHDTVSWYQQALGQGPQFIFQYYEEEERQRGNFPDRFSGHQFPNYSSELNVNALLLGDSALYLCASSLVVAGGGYTFGSGTRLTVV.

The genes are TRBV5-1 and TRBJ2-5; no definite D call. The CDR3 extends over 13 amino acids. Germline CDR1 is SGHRS and CDR2 is YFSETQ. V gave up 4 bases and J gave up 3 bases, with 10 bases separating them. CDR3 coding DNA: TGCGCCAGCAGCCCCACACCAGAAGAGACCCAGTACTTC. Translating gives CASSPTPEETQYF. Drawing the rest from reference TRBV5-1 and TRBJ2-5, the complete variable domain is KAGVTQTPRYLIKTRGQQVTLSCSPISGHRSVSWYQQTPGQGLQFLFEYFSETQRNKGNFPGRFSGRQFSNSRSEMNVSTLELGDSALYLCASSPTPEETQYFGPGTRLLVL.